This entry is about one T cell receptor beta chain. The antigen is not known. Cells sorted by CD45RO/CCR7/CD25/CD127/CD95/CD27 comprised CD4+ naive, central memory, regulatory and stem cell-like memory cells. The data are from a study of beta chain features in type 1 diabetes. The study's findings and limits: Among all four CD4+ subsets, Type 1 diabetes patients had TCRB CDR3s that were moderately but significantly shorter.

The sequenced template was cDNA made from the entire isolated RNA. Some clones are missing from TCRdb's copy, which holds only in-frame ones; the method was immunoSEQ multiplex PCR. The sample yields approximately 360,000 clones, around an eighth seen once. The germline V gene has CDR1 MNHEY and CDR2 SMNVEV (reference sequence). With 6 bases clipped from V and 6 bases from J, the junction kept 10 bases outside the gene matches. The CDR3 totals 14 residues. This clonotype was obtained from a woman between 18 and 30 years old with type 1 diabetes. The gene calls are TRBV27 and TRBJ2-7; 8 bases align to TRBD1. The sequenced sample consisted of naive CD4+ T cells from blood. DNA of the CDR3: TGTGCCAGCAGGGAAGGACAGGGTCTCGGCGAGCAGTACTTC. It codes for CASREGQGLGEQYF.